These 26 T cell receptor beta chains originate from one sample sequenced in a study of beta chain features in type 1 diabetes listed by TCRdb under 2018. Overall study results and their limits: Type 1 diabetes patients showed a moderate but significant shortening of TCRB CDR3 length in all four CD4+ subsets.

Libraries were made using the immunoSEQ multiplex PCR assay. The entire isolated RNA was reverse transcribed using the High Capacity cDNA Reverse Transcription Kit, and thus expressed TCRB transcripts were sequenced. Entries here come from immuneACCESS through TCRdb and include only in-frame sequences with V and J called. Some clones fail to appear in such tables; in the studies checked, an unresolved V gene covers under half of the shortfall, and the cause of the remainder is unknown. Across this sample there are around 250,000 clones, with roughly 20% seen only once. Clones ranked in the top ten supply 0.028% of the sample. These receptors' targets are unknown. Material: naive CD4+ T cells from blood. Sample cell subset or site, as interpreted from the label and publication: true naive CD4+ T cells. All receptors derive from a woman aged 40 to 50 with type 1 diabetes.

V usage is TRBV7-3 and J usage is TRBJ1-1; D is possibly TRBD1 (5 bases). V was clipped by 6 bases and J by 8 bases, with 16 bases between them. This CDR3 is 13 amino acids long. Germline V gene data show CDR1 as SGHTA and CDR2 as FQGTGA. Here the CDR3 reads CASSTARGGEAFF. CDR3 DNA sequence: TGTGCCAGCAGTACAGCTAGGGGCGGCGAAGCTTTCTTT.

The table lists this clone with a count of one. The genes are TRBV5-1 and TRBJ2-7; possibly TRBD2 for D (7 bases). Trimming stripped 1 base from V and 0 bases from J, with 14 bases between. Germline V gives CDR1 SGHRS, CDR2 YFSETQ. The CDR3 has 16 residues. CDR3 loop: CASSLLGGQSSYEQYF. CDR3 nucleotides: TGCGCCAGCAGCTTGTTGGGGGGGCAGTCCTCCTACGAGCAGTACTTC.

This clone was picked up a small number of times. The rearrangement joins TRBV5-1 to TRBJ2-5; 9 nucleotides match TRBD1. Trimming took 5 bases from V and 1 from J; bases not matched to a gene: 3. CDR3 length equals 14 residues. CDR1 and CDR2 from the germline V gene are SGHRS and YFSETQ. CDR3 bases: TGCGCCAGCAGGAGGACAGGGGCCCAAGAGACCCAGTACTTC. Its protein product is CASRRTGAQETQYF. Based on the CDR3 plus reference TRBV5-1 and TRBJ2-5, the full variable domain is KAGVTQTPRYLIKTRGQQVTLSCSPISGHRSVSWYQQTPGQGLQFLFEYFSETQRNKGNFPGRFSGRQFSNSRSEMNVSTLELGDSALYLCASRRTGAQETQYFGPGTRLLVL.

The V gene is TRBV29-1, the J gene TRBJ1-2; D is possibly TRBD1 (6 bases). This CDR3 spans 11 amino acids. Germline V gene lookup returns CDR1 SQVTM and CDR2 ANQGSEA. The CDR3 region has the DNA TGCAGTGAGGGGGGGGGCTATGGCTACACCTTC. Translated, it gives CSEGGGYGYTF.

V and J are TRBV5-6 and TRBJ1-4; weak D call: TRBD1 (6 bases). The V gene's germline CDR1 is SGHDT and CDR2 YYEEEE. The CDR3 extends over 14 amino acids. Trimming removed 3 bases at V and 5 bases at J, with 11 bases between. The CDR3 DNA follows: TGTGCCAGCAGCTGGTGGGGGCCGAATGAAAAACTGTTTTTT. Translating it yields CASSWWGPNEKLFF.

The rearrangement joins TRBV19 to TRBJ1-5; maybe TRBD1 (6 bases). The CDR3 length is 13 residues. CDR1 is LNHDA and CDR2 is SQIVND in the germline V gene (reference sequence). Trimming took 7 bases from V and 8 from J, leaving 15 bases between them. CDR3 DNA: TGTGCCAGTACAGACAGGTTAGAGGAGCCCCAGCATTTT. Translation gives CASTDRLEEPQHF.

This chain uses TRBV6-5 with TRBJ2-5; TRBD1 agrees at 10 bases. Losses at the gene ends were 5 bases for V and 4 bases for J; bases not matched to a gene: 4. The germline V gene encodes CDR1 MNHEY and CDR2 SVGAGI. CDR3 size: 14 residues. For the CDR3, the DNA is TGTGCCAGCAGTGGAGACAGGGGGCGAGAGACCCAGTACTTC. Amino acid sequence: CASSGDRGRETQYF.

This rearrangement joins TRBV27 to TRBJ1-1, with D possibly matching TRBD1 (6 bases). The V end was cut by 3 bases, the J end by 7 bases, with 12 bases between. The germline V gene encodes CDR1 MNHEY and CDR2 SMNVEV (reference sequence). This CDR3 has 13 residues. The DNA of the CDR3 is TGTGCCAGCAGTTTTACAGGGAGGGATGAAGCTTTCTTT. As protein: CASSFTGRDEAFF.

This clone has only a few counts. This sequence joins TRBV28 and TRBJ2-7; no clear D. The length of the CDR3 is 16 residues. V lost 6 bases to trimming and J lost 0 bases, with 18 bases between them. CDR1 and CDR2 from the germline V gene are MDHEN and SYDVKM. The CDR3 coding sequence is TGTGCCAGCAGCCGCGGTGGCAGTCTTAGCTCCTACGAGCAGTACTTC. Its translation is CASSRGGSLSSYEQYF.

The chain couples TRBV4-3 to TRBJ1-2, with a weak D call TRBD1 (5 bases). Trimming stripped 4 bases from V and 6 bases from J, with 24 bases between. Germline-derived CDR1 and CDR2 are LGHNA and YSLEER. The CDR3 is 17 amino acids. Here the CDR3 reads CASSRQTLITGANGYTF. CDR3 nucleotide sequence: TGCGCCAGCAGCCGCCAGACCCTCATAACAGGAGCAAATGGCTACACCTTC.

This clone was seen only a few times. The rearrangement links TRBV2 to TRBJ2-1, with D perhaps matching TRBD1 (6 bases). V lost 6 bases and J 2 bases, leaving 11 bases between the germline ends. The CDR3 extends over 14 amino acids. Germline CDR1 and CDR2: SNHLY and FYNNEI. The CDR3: CASSHRTAYNEQFF. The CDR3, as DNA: TGTGCCAGCAGCCACCGGACAGCCTACAATGAGCAGTTCTTC.

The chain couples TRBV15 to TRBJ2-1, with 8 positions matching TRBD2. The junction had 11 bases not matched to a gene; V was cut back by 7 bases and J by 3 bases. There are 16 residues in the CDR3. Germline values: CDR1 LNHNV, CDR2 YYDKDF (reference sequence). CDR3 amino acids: CATTAHLAGDYNEQFF. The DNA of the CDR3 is TGTGCCACCACAGCCCACCTAGCGGGCGACTACAATGAGCAGTTCTTC.

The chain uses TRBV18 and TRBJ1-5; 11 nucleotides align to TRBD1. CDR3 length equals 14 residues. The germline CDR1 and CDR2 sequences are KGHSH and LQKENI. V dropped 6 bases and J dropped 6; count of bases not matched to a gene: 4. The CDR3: CASSFGQGAQPQHF. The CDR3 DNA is TGTGCCAGCTCGTTCGGACAGGGGGCTCAGCCCCAGCATTTT.

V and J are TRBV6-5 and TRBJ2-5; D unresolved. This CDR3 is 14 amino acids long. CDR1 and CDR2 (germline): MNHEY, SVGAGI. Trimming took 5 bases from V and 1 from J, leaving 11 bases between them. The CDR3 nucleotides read TGTGCCAGCAGTCTTCGACACGCCCAAGAGACCCAGTACTTC. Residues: CASSLRHAQETQYF.

The CDR3 reads CASSQEGAGGSTDTQYF. The DNA for the CDR3 is TGCGCCAGCAGCCAAGAAGGAGCAGGGGGAAGCACAGATACGCAGTATTTT. The V gene is TRBV4-3, the J gene TRBJ2-3; 7 bases fit TRBD1. The CDR3 spans 17 residues. Germline CDR1 and CDR2: LGHNA and YSLEER. J gave up 0 bases and V 0 bases, and 6 bases lay outside the gene matches.

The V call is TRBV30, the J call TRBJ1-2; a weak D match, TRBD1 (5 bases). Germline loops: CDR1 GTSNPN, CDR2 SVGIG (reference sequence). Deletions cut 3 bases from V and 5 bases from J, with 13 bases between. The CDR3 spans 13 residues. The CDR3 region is CAWSEAGVYGYTF. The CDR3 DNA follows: TGTGCCTGGAGCGAGGCGGGGGTTTATGGCTACACCTTC.

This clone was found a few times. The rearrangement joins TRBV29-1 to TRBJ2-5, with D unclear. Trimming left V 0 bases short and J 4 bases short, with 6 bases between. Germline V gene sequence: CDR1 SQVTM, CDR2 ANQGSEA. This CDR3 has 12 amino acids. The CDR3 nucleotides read TGCAGCGTTGAAGAAAACAGAGAGACCCAGTACTTC. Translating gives CSVEENRETQYF.

CDR3 sequence reads: CASSTGATETQYF. The CDR3, as DNA: TGTGCCAGCAGCACCGGAGCCACGGAGACCCAGTACTTC. V is TRBV7-9 and J is TRBJ2-5, with D unresolved. Germline V gene lookup returns CDR1 SEHNR and CDR2 FQNEAQ (reference sequence). CDR3 length: 13 amino acids. V was pared by 5 bases and J by 5 bases, with 12 bases between.

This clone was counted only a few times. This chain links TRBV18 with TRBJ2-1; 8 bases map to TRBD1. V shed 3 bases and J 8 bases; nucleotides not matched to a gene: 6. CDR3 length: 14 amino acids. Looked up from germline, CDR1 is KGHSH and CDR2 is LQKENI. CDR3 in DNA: TGTGCCAGCTCACCTCAGACAGGGGTGGATGAGCAGTTCTTC. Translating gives CASSPQTGVDEQFF.

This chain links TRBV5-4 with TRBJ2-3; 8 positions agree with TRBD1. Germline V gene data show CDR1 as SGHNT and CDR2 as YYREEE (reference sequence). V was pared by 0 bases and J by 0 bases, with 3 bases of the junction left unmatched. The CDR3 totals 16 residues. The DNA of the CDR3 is TGTGCCAGCAGCTTGGGAAGGGACAGGAGCACAGATACGCAGTATTTT. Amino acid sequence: CASSLGRDRSTDTQYF.

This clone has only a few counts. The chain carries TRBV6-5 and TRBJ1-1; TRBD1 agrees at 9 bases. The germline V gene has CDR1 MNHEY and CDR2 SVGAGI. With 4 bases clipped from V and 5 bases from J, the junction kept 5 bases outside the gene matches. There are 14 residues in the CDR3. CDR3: CASSSGQGRTEAFF. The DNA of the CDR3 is TGTGCCAGCAGTTCCGGACAGGGGAGGACTGAAGCTTTCTTT.

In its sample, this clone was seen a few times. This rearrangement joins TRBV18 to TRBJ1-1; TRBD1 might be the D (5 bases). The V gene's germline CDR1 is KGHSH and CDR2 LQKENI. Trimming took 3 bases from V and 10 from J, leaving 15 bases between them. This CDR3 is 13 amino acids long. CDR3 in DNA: TGTGCCAGCTCACCCGGGGACTCCTTGGGAGCTTTCTTT. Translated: CASSPGDSLGAFF.

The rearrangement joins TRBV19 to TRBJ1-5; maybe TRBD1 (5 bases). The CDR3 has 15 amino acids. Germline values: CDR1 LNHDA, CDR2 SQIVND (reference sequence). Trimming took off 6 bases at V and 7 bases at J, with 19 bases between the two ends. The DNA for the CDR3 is TGTGCCAGTAGCATGGGGGGGGGAGGCGTCCAGCCCCAGCATTTT. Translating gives CASSMGGGGVQPQHF.

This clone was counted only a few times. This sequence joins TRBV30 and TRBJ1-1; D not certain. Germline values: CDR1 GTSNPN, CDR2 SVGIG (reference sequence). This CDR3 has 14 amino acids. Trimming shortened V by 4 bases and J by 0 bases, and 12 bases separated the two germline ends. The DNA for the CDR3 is TGTGCCTGGAAGCTTAGTTCTGTGAACACTGAAGCTTTCTTT. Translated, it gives CAWKLSSVNTEAFF.

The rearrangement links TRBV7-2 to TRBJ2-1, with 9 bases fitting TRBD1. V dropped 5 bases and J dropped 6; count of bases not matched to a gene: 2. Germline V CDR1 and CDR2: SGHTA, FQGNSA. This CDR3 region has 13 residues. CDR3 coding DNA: TGTGCCAGCAGCCCGGACAGGGGCAATGAGCAGTTCTTC. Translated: CASSPDRGNEQFF.

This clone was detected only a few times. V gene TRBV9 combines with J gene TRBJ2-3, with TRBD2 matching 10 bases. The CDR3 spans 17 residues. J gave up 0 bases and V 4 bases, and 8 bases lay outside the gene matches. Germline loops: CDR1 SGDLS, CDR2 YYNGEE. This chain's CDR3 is CASSYRLAGSSTDTQYF. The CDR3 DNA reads TGTGCCAGCAGCTATAGACTAGCGGGTTCTAGCACAGATACGCAGTATTTT.